This T cell receptor beta chain was found in a study of blood T cell repertoires in COVID-19. Study information: PBMCs, B-cell-depleted T cells, or T cells provided the cDNA or gDNA that made up the material.

Original data processing: Quantification of nucleated cells was approximated via reference gene primer amplification. Clones were sequenced by immunoSEQ multiplex PCR, and TCRdb holds only the in-frame ones, with some missing. That table is the source of V, J and clone size, and D and trimming were worked out from the DNA. The profile shows 200,000 to 250,000 clones, 85% to 90% of them singletons. The trim removed 6 bases at V and 8 bases at J, leaving 6 bases unmatched. This CDR3 has 13 amino acids. The origin of this receptor is a middle-aged man with acute or convalescent COVID-19. The chain employs TRBV12-3 or TRBV12-4 and TRBJ2-1; TRBD1 matches at 8 bases. The specimen sequenced was peripheral blood. The CDR3 reads CASRPGGVDEQFF. The CDR3, as DNA: TGTGCCAGCAGGCCAGGGGGCGTGGATGAGCAGTTCTTC.